The T cell receptor (beta chain) under discussion was sequenced for a study of blood T cell repertoires in COVID-19. Whole-study context: The analysed material was cDNA or gDNA that came from T cells, B-cell-depleted T cells, or PBMCs.

J was trimmed by 7 bases and V by 3 bases; bases with no gene match: 7. This CDR3 is built from 14 residues. Germline CDR1 is SGDLS and CDR2 is YYNGEE. TCRdb's table, derived via immunoSEQ multiplex PCR, lists solely in-frame clones and lacks some. The sample holds 65,000 to 90,000 clones, nearly 90% seen once. The chain couples TRBV9 to TRBJ2-1; 7 bases are a match to TRBD1. The source is a man at least 80 years old with acute or convalescent COVID-19. Input material: peripheral blood. The CDR3 nucleotides are TGTGCCAGCAGCGCCTATACAGGGGAGAATGAGCAGTTCTTC. Translating it yields CASSAYTGENEQFF.